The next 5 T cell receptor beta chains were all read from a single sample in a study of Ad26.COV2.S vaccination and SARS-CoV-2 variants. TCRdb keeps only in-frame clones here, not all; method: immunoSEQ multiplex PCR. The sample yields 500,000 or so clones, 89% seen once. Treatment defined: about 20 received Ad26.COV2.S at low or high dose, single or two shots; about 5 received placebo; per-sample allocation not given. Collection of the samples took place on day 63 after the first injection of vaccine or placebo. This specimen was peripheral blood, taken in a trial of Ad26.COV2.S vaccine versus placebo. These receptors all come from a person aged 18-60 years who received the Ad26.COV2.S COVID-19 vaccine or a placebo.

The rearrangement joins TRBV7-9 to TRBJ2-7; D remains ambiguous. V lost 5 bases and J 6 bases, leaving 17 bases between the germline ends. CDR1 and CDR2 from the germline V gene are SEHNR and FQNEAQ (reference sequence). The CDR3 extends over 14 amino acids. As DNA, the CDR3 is TGTGCCAGCAGCACTACTTTATCGGGCGTCGAGCAGTACTTC. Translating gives CASSTTLSGVEQYF.

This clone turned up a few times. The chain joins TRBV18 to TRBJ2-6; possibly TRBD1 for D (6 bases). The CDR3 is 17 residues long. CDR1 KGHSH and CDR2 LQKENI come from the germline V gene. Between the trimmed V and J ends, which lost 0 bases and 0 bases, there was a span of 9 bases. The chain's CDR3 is CASSPPGDNSGANVLTF. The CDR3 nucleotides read TGTGCCAGCTCACCACCGGGGGACAACTCTGGGGCCAACGTCCTGACTTTC.

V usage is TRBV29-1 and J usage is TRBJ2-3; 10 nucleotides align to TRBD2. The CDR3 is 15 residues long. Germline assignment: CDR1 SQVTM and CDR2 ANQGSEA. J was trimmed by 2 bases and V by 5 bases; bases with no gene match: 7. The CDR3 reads CSVTRTSGFTDTQYF. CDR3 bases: TGCAGCGTTACTAGGACTAGCGGCTTCACAGATACGCAGTATTTT.

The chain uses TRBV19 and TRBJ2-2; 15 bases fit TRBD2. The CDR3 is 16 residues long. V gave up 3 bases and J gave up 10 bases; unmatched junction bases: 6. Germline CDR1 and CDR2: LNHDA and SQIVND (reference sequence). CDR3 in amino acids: CASSMGLAGGYAELFF. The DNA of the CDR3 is TGTGCCAGTAGTATGGGACTAGCGGGGGGATATGCGGAGCTGTTTTTT.

The CDR3 nucleotides are TGTGCCAGCAGCTTGGCCGGGGGGCCGAGAAAGATTGACTATGGCTACACCTTC. As protein: CASSLAGGPRKIDYGYTF. The chain carries TRBV5-8 and TRBJ1-2; a weak D match, TRBD1 (6 bases). Germline CDR1 is SGHTS and CDR2 is YDEGEE. V was shortened by 0 bases and J by 3 bases, with 21 bases between the two germline ends. The CDR3 length is 18 residues.